Listed here is a single TCR beta chain. This specimen belongs to a study of blood T cell repertoires in COVID-19. Turning to the study itself: Samples representing acute and convalescent COVID-19 were sourced from the United States, Italy and Spain. PBMCs, B-cell-depleted T cells, or T cells provided the cDNA or gDNA that made up the material.

Here immunoSEQ multiplex PCR was the method, and the copy in TCRdb shows in-frame clones only, minus some. The sample has roughly 140,000 clones, around nine tenths seen once; the top ten hold 2.3%. Germline loops: CDR1 MDHEN, CDR2 SYDVKM. The CDR3 loop spans 14 amino acids. V lost 6 bases, J lost 5 bases, and 6 bases stayed unmatched. The receptor was isolated from a human donor in a cohort sampled during active COVID-19. The chain employs TRBV28 and TRBJ2-5, with 10 nucleotides matching TRBD2. Input material: peripheral blood. CDR3: CASSLAGVAETQYF. The DNA of the CDR3 is TGTGCCAGCAGCCTAGCGGGAGTGGCGGAGACCCAGTACTTC.